Below are 31 T cell receptor beta chains sequenced from a single sample in a study of blood T cell repertoires in COVID-19. TCRdb's copy holds only in-frame clones and misses some; the assay was immunoSEQ multiplex PCR. Here the sample spans about 160,000 clones, approximately 88% being singletons. Sequenced material: peripheral blood. The receptor set was obtained from a man aged 55 to 70 with acute or convalescent COVID-19.

This sequence joins TRBV3-1 (or the pseudogene TRBV3-2) and TRBJ1-1; TRBD1 is a possible D gene (5 bases). This CDR3 has 14 residues. Trimming took 6 bases from V and 2 from J, leaving 13 bases between them. In germline, CDR1 is LGHDT, CDR2 YNNKEL (reference sequence). The CDR3 DNA reads as TGTGCCAGCAGGGGGGGAGCCCGCAACACTGAAGCTTTCTTT. Its translation: CASRGGARNTEAFF.

The gene calls are TRBV6-5 and TRBJ1-4, with D perhaps TRBD1 (5 bases). V was clipped by 4 bases and J by 8 bases, with 17 bases between them. CDR1 and CDR2 (germline): MNHEY, SVGAGI. The CDR3 totals 15 residues. CDR3 nucleotide sequence: TGTGCCAGCAGTTCCCGGACGTTGGGGGGGGAAAAACTGTTTTTT. Encoded protein: CASSSRTLGGEKLFF.

The chain uses TRBV7-9 and TRBJ2-2, with D tentatively TRBD1 (6 bases). The V end was cut by 9 bases, the J end by 4 bases, with 15 bases between. Germline V gives CDR1 SEHNR, CDR2 FQNEAQ (reference sequence). This CDR3 has 14 amino acids. The CDR3 DNA follows: TGTGCCAGTGAGCCGGGGACAACCACCGGGGAGCTGTTTTTT. Amino acid sequence: CASEPGTTTGELFF.

The chain uses TRBV6-5 and TRBJ1-6; D is undetermined. Per germline, CDR1 MNHEY and CDR2 SVGAGI. V lost 4 bases and J lost 0, with 10 bases in between. This CDR3 is 16 amino acids long. CDR3 amino acids: CASSSSGSSYNSPLHF. The CDR3 bases are TGTGCCAGCAGTTCTTCCGGGAGCTCCTATAATTCACCCCTCCACTTT.

This clone was seen a single time. The V gene is TRBV5-1, the J gene TRBJ2-1; maybe TRBD1 (5 bases). This CDR3 comprises 14 residues. Per germline, CDR1 SGHRS and CDR2 YFSETQ. Trimming removed 3 bases at V and 7 bases at J, with 14 bases between. CDR3 protein: CASSSSSDINEQFF. Written as DNA, the CDR3 is TGCGCCAGCAGCTCCTCGTCGGACATAAATGAGCAGTTCTTC.

This chain joins TRBV9 and TRBJ2-3; maybe TRBD2 (5 bases). Germline assignment: CDR1 SGDLS and CDR2 YYNGEE. Trimming shortened V by 10 bases and J by 1 base, and 13 bases separated the two germline ends. The length of the CDR3 is 13 residues. The CDR3 sequence: CAGDPEGTDTQYF. The CDR3 DNA follows: TGTGCCGGAGATCCGGAGGGCACAGATACGCAGTATTTT. The variable domain in full, with the rest retrieved from reference TRBV9 and TRBJ2-3, is DSGVTQTPKHLITATGQRVTLRCSPRSGDLSVYWYQQSLDQGLQFLIQYYNGEERAKGNILERFSAQQFPDLHSELNLSSLELGDSALYFCAGDPEGTDTQYFGPGTRLTVL.

The chain employs TRBV24-1 and TRBJ2-5; 8 bases map to TRBD2. Germline-derived CDR1 and CDR2 are KGHDR and SFDVKD. CDR3 length: 19 amino acids. The ends lost 0 bases at V and 1 base at J; junction bases unmatched: 12. This chain's CDR3 is CATSDLFLRAGGSQETQYF. The CDR3 DNA follows: TGTGCCACCAGTGATTTGTTTCTGAGGGCGGGGGGTTCCCAAGAGACCCAGTACTTC.

The V and J genes are TRBV6-6 and TRBJ1-5; 9 bases agree with TRBD1. CDR3 length: 15 amino acids. V shed 6 bases, J shed 7 bases, and the junction held 10 bases outside the gene matches. CDR1 is MNHNY and CDR2 is SVGAGI in the germline V gene (reference sequence). CDR3 nucleotide sequence: TGTGCCAGCAGACAAACAGGGGGCGGTGGGCAGCCCCAGCATTTT. Translated, it gives CASRQTGGGGQPQHF.

The rearrangement joins TRBV18 to TRBJ2-2; a possible D gene is TRBD1 (5 bases). Germline lookup yields CDR1 KGHSH and CDR2 LQKENI. The CDR3 is made up of 14 amino acids. V was cut by 4 bases and J by 0 bases, with 6 bases left in between. CDR3 in amino acids: CASSLTANTGELFF. CDR3 coding DNA: TGTGCCAGCTCACTGACAGCGAACACCGGGGAGCTGTTTTTT.

The rearrangement links TRBV6-5 to TRBJ2-1, with a tentative D call TRBD1 (6 bases). The ends were cut back, 2 bases at V and 9 bases at J, with 14 bases in the middle. Germline CDR1 is MNHEY and CDR2 is SVGAGI. The CDR3 runs to 14 residues. The CDR3 bases are TGTGCCAGCAGTTACGCGGCAGGGGCGGTTGAGCAGTTCTTC. It specifies CASSYAAGAVEQFF.

The chain uses TRBV7-2 and TRBJ1-6, with D tentatively TRBD1 (5 bases). Trimming took 5 bases from V and 6 from J, leaving 8 bases between them. CDR3 size: 13 residues. Germline values: CDR1 SGHTA, CDR2 FQGNSA. The CDR3 sequence: CASSLQGNSPLHF. DNA for the CDR3: TGTGCCAGCAGCCTCCAGGGTAATTCACCCCTCCACTTT.

The rearrangement joins TRBV5-1 to TRBJ2-7; tentatively, D is TRBD2 (5 bases). The CDR3 covers 14 residues. Germline CDR1 is SGHRS and CDR2 is YFSETQ. With 1 base removed from V and 5 bases from J, the gap between germline ends came to 13 bases. The chain's CDR3 is CASSLSRGSNEQYF. The CDR3 DNA follows: TGCGCCAGCAGCTTGTCTCGTGGGAGCAACGAGCAGTACTTC.

This rearrangement joins TRBV30 to TRBJ1-3; no clear D gene. CDR3 length equals 12 residues. Trimming stripped 3 bases from V and 4 bases from J, with 7 bases between. Germline V gene sequence: CDR1 GTSNPN, CDR2 SVGIG (reference sequence). This CDR3 is CAWSPTGNTIYF. Written as DNA, the CDR3 is TGTGCCTGGAGCCCGACAGGAAACACCATATATTTT.

The chain combines TRBV2 with TRBJ2-7, with a tentative D call TRBD1 (7 bases). The germline V gene has CDR1 SNHLY and CDR2 FYNNEI. Trimming left V 2 bases short and J 5 bases short, with 13 bases between. The CDR3 length is 14 residues. The CDR3 here is CASSEQGGGDEQYF. CDR3 nucleotides: TGTGCCAGCAGTGAACAGGGGGGAGGAGACGAGCAGTACTTC.

This chain connects TRBV5-6 to TRBJ1-2, with TRBD1 as a possible D gene (5 bases). Trimming cost V 2 bases and J 7 bases, with 15 bases left between them. The CDR3 covers 14 residues. Germline CDR1 and CDR2: SGHDT and YYEEEE. The DNA for the CDR3 is TGTGCCAGCAGCTTAGGGGCGCTCTATGCTGGCTACACCTTC. As protein: CASSLGALYAGYTF.

This clone was seen once. The rearrangement joins TRBV11-2 to TRBJ1-2; 7 bases fit TRBD1. Losses at the gene ends were 5 bases for V and 4 bases for J; bases not matched to a gene: 13. Germline V lookup: CDR1 SGHAT, CDR2 FQNNGV. The CDR3 length is 16 residues. The CDR3 region is CASSPTGTARVYGYTF. CDR3 coding DNA: TGTGCCAGCAGCCCGACCGGGACAGCGAGGGTCTATGGCTACACCTTC.

The rearrangement links TRBV29-1 to TRBJ2-1; 7 positions agree with TRBD1. The CDR3 is made up of 15 amino acids. The germline gives CDR1 SQVTM, CDR2 ANQGSEA. V gave up 4 bases and J gave up 5 bases; unmatched junction bases: 11. The CDR3 is CSVGLPGGVHNEQFF. CDR3 coding DNA: TGCAGCGTTGGATTACCAGGGGGAGTGCACAATGAGCAGTTCTTC.

The chain links TRBV10-3 to TRBJ1-3; D might be TRBD1 (5 bases). The V end was cut by 10 bases, the J end by 4 bases, with 11 bases between. Germline CDR1 and CDR2: ENHRY and SYGVKD. The length of the CDR3 is 12 residues. The CDR3 bases are TGTGCCACCACAGGTGTCGGAAACACCATATATTTT. The encoded protein is CATTGVGNTIYF.

The gene calls are TRBV18 and TRBJ1-1; D may be TRBD1 (5 bases). Trimming pared 5 bases from V and 4 bases from J, leaving 11 bases between. Looked up from germline, CDR1 is KGHSH and CDR2 is LQKENI. The CDR3 is 13 amino acids. The CDR3 loop reads CASSTDSGTEAFF. CDR3 coding DNA: TGTGCCAGCTCAACAGACAGTGGCACTGAAGCTTTCTTT.

This chain uses TRBV19 with TRBJ1-5; TRBD1 aligns across 7 bases. Germline CDR1 is LNHDA and CDR2 is SQIVND (reference sequence). After removal of 8 bases from V and 0 bases from J, the junction contained 4 bases not matched to a gene. This CDR3 spans 14 amino acids. CDR3 DNA sequence: TGTGCCAGTGAAGACAGGGATAGCAATCAGCCCCAGCATTTT. Amino acids: CASEDRDSNQPQHF.

The gene calls are TRBV18 and TRBJ1-1, with no clear D. V shed 10 bases and J shed 1 base, with 13 bases lying between them. The CDR3 is made up of 13 amino acids. Germline values: CDR1 KGHSH, CDR2 LQKENI. CDR3 protein: CATSFGENTEAFF. The CDR3 DNA reads as TGTGCCACCTCCTTCGGGGAGAACACTGAAGCTTTCTTT. The variable domain in full, with the rest retrieved from reference TRBV18 and TRBJ1-1, is NAGVMQNPRHLVRRRGQEARLRCSPMKGHSHVYWYRQLPEEGLKFMVYLQKENIIDESGMPKERFSAEFPKEGPSILRIQQVVRGDSAAYFCATSFGENTEAFFGQGTRLTVV.

The chain joins TRBV21-1 to TRBJ1-2. TRBV21-1 is a listed pseudogene. The CDR3 is made up of 13 amino acids. CDR3 coding DNA: TGTGCCAGCAGCCCCGGGGGGTCCTGTGGCTACACCTTC. The encoded protein is CASSPGGSCGYTF.

The rearrangement joins TRBV2 to TRBJ1-1, with TRBD1 as a possible D gene (5 bases). Trimming removed 4 bases at V and 3 bases at J, with 9 bases between. The CDR3 loop spans 13 amino acids. Germline CDR1 reads SNHLY; CDR2 reads FYNNEI. The CDR3 nucleotides are TGTGCCAGCAGTGTCGGGGGTTACACTGAAGCTTTCTTT. Its translation is CASSVGGYTEAFF.

The CDR3, as DNA: TGTGCCAGCAGCCAAGAGGACAGATTATCTGGAAACACCATATATTTT. Translating gives CASSQEDRLSGNTIYF. This chain uses TRBV3-1 (or the pseudogene TRBV3-2) with TRBJ1-3, with D perhaps TRBD1 (6 bases). V shed 0 bases and J shed 1 base, with 10 bases lying between them. The CDR3 consists of 16 residues. Germline V gene lookup returns CDR1 LGHDT and CDR2 YNNKEL (reference sequence).

This chain connects TRBV29-1 to TRBJ1-2, with TRBD1 as a possible D gene (5 bases). The V end was cut by 2 bases, the J end by 3 bases, with 16 bases between. Germline CDR1 and CDR2: SQVTM and ANQGSEA. CDR3 length: 15 residues. CDR3 in amino acids: CSVEFLGRDHYGYTF. The CDR3 DNA reads TGCAGCGTTGAATTTCTAGGCAGGGATCACTATGGCTACACCTTC. Looking up the rest from reference TRBV29-1 and TRBJ1-2 gives the full variable domain: SAVISQKPSRDICQRGTSLTIQCQVDSQVTMMFWYRQQPGQSLTLIATANQGSEATYESGFVIDKFPISRPNLTFSTLTVSNMSPEDSSIYLCSVEFLGRDHYGYTFGSGTRLTVV.

The V gene is TRBV5-5, the J gene TRBJ1-1; the match to TRBD1 covers 9 bases. The V and J ends lost 4 bases and 1 base, in that order; junction bases with no gene match: 5. Germline lookup yields CDR1 SGHKS and CDR2 YYEKEE (reference sequence). The CDR3 runs 15 residues. The CDR3 sequence: CASSPGQGPNTEAFF. The DNA of the CDR3 is TGTGCCAGCAGCCCCGGACAGGGGCCGAACACTGAAGCTTTCTTT.

This clone was seen more than once but under ten times. The chain uses TRBV5-1 and TRBJ1-2, with 7 bases aligning to TRBD1. After removal of 3 bases from V and 6 bases from J, the junction contained 11 bases not matched to a gene. The germline V gene has CDR1 SGHRS and CDR2 YFSETQ. The CDR3 runs to 15 residues. The CDR3 is CASSSQGGTRDGYTF. CDR3 bases: TGCGCCAGCAGCTCGCAGGGGGGCACACGAGATGGCTACACCTTC. Full variable domain (outside the CDR3, taken from reference TRBV5-1 and TRBJ1-2): KAGVTQTPRYLIKTRGQQVTLSCSPISGHRSVSWYQQTPGQGLQFLFEYFSETQRNKGNFPGRFSGRQFSNSRSEMNVSTLELGDSALYLCASSSQGGTRDGYTFGSGTRLTVV.

V and J are TRBV11-3 and TRBJ2-6, with 7 bases fitting TRBD1. Germline trimming cut 5 bases from V and 3 bases from J; bases unmatched to any gene: 19. Per germline, CDR1 SGHNT and CDR2 YENEEA. The CDR3 runs 20 residues. In DNA form, the CDR3 reads TGTGCCAGCAGCGGAGCCTTCACAGGGGCCCGACGGGGTGGGGCCAACGTCCTGACTTTC. Translating it yields CASSGAFTGARRGGANVLTF.

The chain carries TRBV27 and TRBJ2-2; no clear D gene. Looked up from germline, CDR1 is MNHEY and CDR2 is SMNVEV (reference sequence). The CDR3 has 15 amino acids. The V end was cut by 5 bases, the J end by 6 bases, with 16 bases between. CDR3 sequence reads: CASSESNTLAGELFF. CDR3 DNA sequence: TGTGCCAGCAGTGAATCTAATACCTTGGCCGGGGAGCTGTTTTTT.

This chain links TRBV7-6 with TRBJ2-7; D is undetermined. CDR1 and CDR2 (germline): SGHVS, FNYEAQ. V was pared by 5 bases and J by 2 bases, with 16 bases between. This CDR3 comprises 15 residues. The CDR3 spells CASSPDTIQTYEQYF. The CDR3 nucleotides are TGTGCCAGCAGCCCAGATACAATCCAGACCTACGAGCAGTACTTC.

The chain uses TRBV5-1 and TRBJ2-6; 7 bases map to TRBD1. This CDR3 contains 17 residues. V gave up 4 bases and J gave up 0 bases; unmatched junction bases: 7. From germline, CDR1 is SGHRS and CDR2 YFSETQ. CDR3: CASSTWTGGSGANVLTF. CDR3 coding DNA: TGCGCCAGCAGCACTTGGACAGGCGGCTCTGGGGCCAACGTCCTGACTTTC.